This T cell receptor beta chain comes out of a study of cytomegalovirus exposure and HLA in healthy donors. Trimming removed 0 bases at V and 4 bases at J, with 16 bases between. The CDR3 contains 17 residues. Germline V gives CDR1 LGHNA, CDR2 YSLEER. Nominally healthy donors were sampled, though unrecorded immune exposures were likely. With 60 Vbeta and 13 Jbeta primers, the PCR was carried out. The repertoire was sequenced with immunoSEQ multiplex PCR; TCRdb's copy has only in-frame clones and lacks some. The sample consists of 150,000 to 180,000 clones, about 75% of them appearing once. The receptor was isolated from a man younger than 35 in good health and CMV-seronegative. The chain employs TRBV4-3 and TRBJ2-4; TRBD1 might be the D (5 bases). Sequencing was performed on PBMCs. In DNA, the CDR3 is TGCGCCAGCAGCCAAGATCCGGATGGGGCAGAAAAAAACATTCAGTACTTC. It encodes CASSQDPDGAEKNIQYF.